One T cell receptor (beta chain) is described in this entry. The target antigen is unknown. This sample was taken from a study of graft-versus-host responses after intestinal transplantation. The length of the CDR3 is 13 residues. V was trimmed by 3 bases and J by 7 bases, leaving 13 bases between them. The germline V gene encodes CDR1 SGDLS and CDR2 YYNGEE. Here immunoSEQ multiplex PCR was the method, and the copy in TCRdb shows in-frame clones only, minus some. The sample records tens of thousands of clones, roughly 90% being singletons. Overall study findings and caveats: Allografts of one patient group, those with graft-donor T cell macrochimerism, had high graft-versus-host to host-versus-graft clonal ratios.

The chain carries TRBV9 and TRBJ1-1; a weak D match, TRBD1 (5 bases). Source: PBMCs, taken 26 days after transplant. The source is a human patient who received an intestinal transplant, so some T cells may come from the graft donor. The CDR3 nucleotides read TGTGCCAGCAGCGCGGGGGGGACGGATGAAGCTTTCTTT. This gives the protein CASSAGGTDEAFF.